This T cell receptor beta chain was profiled in a study of human T cells and chemical hapten exposure. This clonotype appeared many times. This CDR3 contains 15 residues. Unmatched junction bases numbered 5, after V lost 6 bases and J lost 0 bases. Germline V gives CDR1 MNHEY, CDR2 SVGEGT. Attachment of unique molecular identifiers to individual cDNA molecules was performed in the library. MiXCR, applied by TCRdb to the RACE reads, yields one record per CDR3 protein. Among roughly 38,000 distinct CDR3 sequences listed, under 4.5% were seen once. The sample's time point: patch test 1, 2 weeks after DPC sensitization. Indicated treatment: therapeutic diphenylcyclopropenone sensitization with weekly scalp DPC. Unseparated into fractions, whole blood served as the source from which total RNA was extracted.

Sequenced material: whole blood, taken in connection with sensitization to the hapten diphenylcyclopropenone (DPC). The V call is TRBV6-2 or TRBV6-3, the J call TRBJ2-7, with 10 nucleotides matching TRBD2. This TCR derives from a man aged 45 to 65 with alopecia areata. Some clones in this sample may be carry-over from other donors' samples. CDR3 sequence (DNA): TGTGCCAGCAGCCGAACTAGCGGGATCTCCTACGAGCAGTACTTC. It specifies CASSRTSGISYEQYF.